One and the same sample provided the 15 T cell receptor beta chains below, sequenced in a study of T cell responses to AZD1222 COVID-19 vaccine. Using immunoSEQ multiplex PCR, the repertoire was profiled, and TCRdb retains in-frame clones only, with some absent. Altogether some 120,000 clones are present, over 75% being singletons, with the ten largest covering around 7.8%. Sequenced here: peripheral blood, sampled on day 0 of AZD1222 vaccination. Source of these receptors: an adult in good health.

This CDR3 is CASSGQTGGREKLFF. In DNA, the CDR3 is TGTGCCAGCAGCGGGCAGACAGGGGGCAGAGAAAAACTGTTTTTT. This chain joins TRBV9 and TRBJ1-4; 10 bases are shared with TRBD1. The CDR3 has 15 amino acids. The V segment lost 3 bases and the J segment 8 bases; nucleotides outside the gene matches: 7. Looked up from germline, CDR1 is SGDLS and CDR2 is YYNGEE.

The chain employs TRBV28 and TRBJ1-5; D possibly corresponds to TRBD1 (6 bases). Germline CDR1 is MDHEN and CDR2 is SYDVKM. This CDR3 has 15 residues. Trimming took off 6 bases at V and 5 bases at J, with 17 bases between the two ends. CDR3 amino acids: CASRRPGGEDQPQHF. The CDR3, as DNA: TGTGCCAGCAGGCGCCCGGGGGGCGAGGATCAGCCCCAGCATTTT. Using reference TRBV28 and TRBJ1-5 for the parts outside the CDR3, the full variable domain is DVKVTQSSRYLVKRTGEKVFLECVQDMDHENMFWYRQDPGLGLRLIYFSYDVKMKEKGDIPEGYSVSREKKERFSLILESASTNQTSMYLCASRRPGGEDQPQHFGDGTRLSIL.

This chain joins TRBV19 and TRBJ1-1, with 8 bases lining up with TRBD1. Germline loops: CDR1 LNHDA, CDR2 SQIVND (reference sequence). The CDR3 extends over 17 amino acids. V lost 8 bases and J lost 0; bases outside the gene matches: 14. The CDR3: CASATRQGIGMNTEAFF. The CDR3 nucleotides are TGTGCCAGTGCTACTCGACAGGGGATAGGAATGAACACTGAAGCTTTCTTT.

V gene TRBV5-1 combines with J gene TRBJ2-3; possibly TRBD2 for D (6 bases). Trimming stripped 4 bases from V and 0 bases from J, with 18 bases between. CDR1 SGHRS and CDR2 YFSETQ come from the germline V gene. This CDR3 has 17 residues. This chain's CDR3 is CASSVFRGSASTDTQYF. CDR3 DNA sequence: TGCGCCAGCAGCGTATTTCGGGGGAGTGCTAGCACAGATACGCAGTATTTT.

The V gene is TRBV11-2, the J gene TRBJ1-1; 7 bases line up with TRBD1. Trimming at V came to 4 bases and at J to 10 bases, leaving 9 bases not matched to a gene. CDR1 and CDR2 (germline): SGHAT, FQNNGV. The CDR3 loop spans 13 amino acids. The CDR3 reads CASSSGEGAGAFF. The DNA of the CDR3 is TGTGCCAGCAGCTCTGGAGAGGGGGCGGGAGCTTTCTTT. Based on the CDR3 plus reference TRBV11-2 and TRBJ1-1, the full variable domain is EAGVAQSPRYKIIEKRQSVAFWCNPISGHATLYWYQQILGQGPKLLIQFQNNGVVDDSQLPKDRFSAERLKGVDSTLKIQPAKLEDSAVYLCASSSGEGAGAFFGQGTRLTVV.

This clone was picked up one time. This chain uses TRBV9 with TRBJ2-7; TRBD2 matches at 7 bases. V shed 7 bases, J shed 9 bases, and the junction held 7 bases outside the gene matches. The length of the CDR3 is 11 residues. Germline assignment: CDR1 SGDLS and CDR2 YYNGEE. The CDR3 sequence: CASGGRESQYF. The CDR3 region has the DNA TGTGCCAGCGGGGGGAGGGAATCGCAGTACTTC. Full variable domain (remainder filled in from reference TRBV9 and TRBJ2-7): DSGVTQTPKHLITATGQRVTLRCSPRSGDLSVYWYQQSLDQGLQFLIQYYNGEERAKGNILERFSAQQFPDLHSELNLSSLELGDSALYFCASGGRESQYFGPGTRLTVT.

The V call is TRBV10-3, the J call TRBJ1-5, with D perhaps TRBD1 (5 bases). The V end lost 10 bases, the J end lost 0 bases, and 16 bases lay between the germline ends. The CDR3 runs 15 residues. Per the germline V gene, CDR1 is ENHRY and CDR2 is SYGVKD. This CDR3 reads CATGQGDSSNQPQHF. The CDR3 DNA reads TGTGCCACGGGCCAGGGCGACTCTAGCAATCAGCCCCAGCATTTT.

The V and J genes are TRBV24-1 and TRBJ2-3; unclear D gene. Germline CDR1 is KGHDR and CDR2 is SFDVKD. This CDR3 is built from 12 residues. With 1 base removed from V and 6 bases from J, the gap between germline ends came to 4 bases. CDR3 in amino acids: CATSDFEDTQYF. The CDR3 DNA reads TGTGCCACCAGTGATTTCGAGGATACGCAGTATTTT.

This clone was counted a single time. The gene calls are TRBV2 and TRBJ2-7; D gene uncertain. The CDR3 loop spans 10 amino acids. Per the germline V gene, CDR1 is SNHLY and CDR2 is FYNNEI. V gave up 10 bases and J gave up 4 bases, with 8 bases separating them. The CDR3 sequence: CATRTYEQYF. The CDR3 region has the DNA TGTGCCACAAGAACGTACGAGCAGTACTTC.

The chain links TRBV9 to TRBJ2-2; 9 nucleotides align to TRBD2. The CDR3 extends over 18 amino acids. Per the germline V gene, CDR1 is SGDLS and CDR2 is YYNGEE. Trimming removed 4 bases from V and 6 bases from J; junction bases left unmatched: 16. This chain's CDR3 is CASSPRGRGLAQPGELFF. In nucleotides, the CDR3 is TGTGCCAGCAGCCCCAGGGGTCGGGGACTAGCTCAACCCGGGGAGCTGTTTTTT.

This clone has a single count. V gene TRBV14 combines with J gene TRBJ1-4; D gene unclear. Deletions cut 0 bases from V and 8 bases from J, with 7 bases between. The CDR3 contains 13 residues. The germline V gene encodes CDR1 SGHDN and CDR2 FVKESK. CDR3 bases: TGTGCCAGCAGCCAAGATTTGGAAGAAAAACTGTTTTTT. Translating it yields CASSQDLEEKLFF.

V usage is TRBV10-2 and J usage is TRBJ2-1, with D unclear. Trimming shortened V by 10 bases and J by 5 bases, and 9 bases separated the two germline ends. In germline, CDR1 is WSHSY, CDR2 SAAADI. The CDR3 loop spans 11 amino acids. The CDR3, as DNA: TGCGCCACCCTTAATCACAATGAGCAGTTCTTC. Translation gives CATLNHNEQFF.

V and J are TRBV5-4 and TRBJ1-2; D might be TRBD1 (5 bases). V lost 4 bases to trimming and J lost 7 bases, with 14 bases between them. The CDR3 has 13 amino acids. Germline CDR1 SGHNT, CDR2 YYREEE (reference sequence). DNA for the CDR3: TGTGCCAGCAGCCTGGTTGGGGGGACTGGCTACACCTTC. Its translation is CASSLVGGTGYTF.

The chain couples TRBV4-3 to TRBJ1-2; 9 bases are shared with TRBD1. Germline V gives CDR1 LGHNA, CDR2 YSLEER. The trim removed 0 bases at V and 4 bases at J, leaving 6 bases unmatched. This CDR3 contains 16 residues. The CDR3 DNA reads as TGCGCCAGCAGCCAAGATCTTGGGACAGGGCTCTATGGCTACACCTTC. It codes for CASSQDLGTGLYGYTF.

The J gene is TRBJ2-3, the V gene TRBV6-5; no clear D. CDR1 is MNHEY and CDR2 is SVGAGI in the germline V gene. Trimming cost V 8 bases and J 2 bases, with 8 bases left between them. The CDR3 is made up of 12 amino acids. The CDR3 is CASQYATDTQYF. CDR3 sequence (DNA): TGTGCCAGCCAGTATGCCACAGATACGCAGTATTTT.